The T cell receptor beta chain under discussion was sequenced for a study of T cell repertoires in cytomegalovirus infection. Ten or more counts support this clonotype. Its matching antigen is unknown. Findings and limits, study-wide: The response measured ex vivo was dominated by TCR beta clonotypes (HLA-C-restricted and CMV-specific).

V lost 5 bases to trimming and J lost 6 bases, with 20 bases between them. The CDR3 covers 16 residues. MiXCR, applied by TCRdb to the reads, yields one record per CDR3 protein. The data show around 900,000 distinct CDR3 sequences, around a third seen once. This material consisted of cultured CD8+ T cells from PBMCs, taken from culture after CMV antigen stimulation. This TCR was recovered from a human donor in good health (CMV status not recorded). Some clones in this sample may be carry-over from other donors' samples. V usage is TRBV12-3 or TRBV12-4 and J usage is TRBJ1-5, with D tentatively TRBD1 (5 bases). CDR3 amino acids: CASSRGPSGWAQPQHF. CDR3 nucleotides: TGTGCCAGCAGTCGGGGACCATCAGGGTGGGCTCAGCCCCAGCATTTT.